The T cell receptor beta chain described here comes from a study of shared clonotypes between healthy human individuals (TCRdb year 2020). Turning to the overall study: A couple of women and a few men aged 18 to 49 years were included in the cohort. Per donor, three plates each were used for CD4 naive and CD4 memory, two for CD8 naive, and one for CD8 memory. To estimate repertoire size and how much clonotype sharing occurs between individuals, the study deeply sequenced the blood TCR repertoires of five or six healthy adults. Different laboratories and diverse techniques were used to prepare libraries and sequence TCR repertoires, to increase sequencing depth and limit assay-specific biases. Between about 0.94 and 8.9 billion PBMCs per donor were obtained by leukapheresis. Results and caveats for the whole study, not just this receptor: About 5% of naive CD4, 3.5% of naive CD8, roughly 2.4% of memory CD4, and about 0.4% of memory CD8 clonotypes were shared across several donors. Higher generation probabilities were observed for clonotypes shared by all four sorted-subset donors than for non-shared clonotypes. Larger estimated clonotype richness was generally found for naive subsets than for memory subsets. Only blood was sampled, and tissue TCR repertoires likely differ from those in blood. Based on pairwise subsampling, the degree of clonotype sharing among donors was expected to be affected by sequencing depth. Rarefaction of sorted-subset datasets indicated incomplete sequencing despite the large sequencing depth. The genetic and exposure-history diversity represented was limited by the small number of donors.

The germline V gene gives CDR1 as MNHNS and CDR2 as SASEGT. V loses 6 bases, J loses 4 bases, and the germline ends lie 18 bases apart. The CDR3 runs 15 amino acids, cysteine and phenylalanine included. Of the read, only the CDR3 DNA is kept; its 45 bases are in frame from base 1. Donors were healthy HIV-negative adults with no recently reported acute infections or vaccinations. All donors were Caucasian adults living in Nashville, Tennessee, USA. CD4+ T cells were enriched by magnetic negative selection; naive cells were then positively selected on CD45RA, and the negative fraction formed the memory subset. Blood was obtained by leukapheresis, after which PBMCs were separated by Ficoll-Histopaque density gradient centrifugation and cryopreserved in liquid nitrogen vapor phase. Purity and quantity of every magnetically sorted T cell population were checked by analytical flow cytometry. Each sorted fraction had its genomic DNA isolated and then quantified by UV absorbance on a Nanodrop 2000c.

As for this clone: Which antigen it targets is not known. No quality values exist for individual bases; no much larger clone is one base distant.

Using the deep immunoSEQ assay, TCR CDR3 regions were amplified from genomic DNA by multiplex PCR. Extracted genomic DNA from each cell subset was distributed evenly across all wells of several immunoSEQ 96-well plates, and each plate was treated as a replicate. For sorted subsets, around 200 ng genomic DNA, equal to 25,000 to 35,000 T cell genomes, was loaded into each replicate PCR. Purified libraries were measured with a Qubit 3.0 fluorometer, size-checked on a Bioanalyzer 2100, and measured again with the KAPA Library Quantification kit. Each immunoSEQ 96-well plate was sequenced on its own single-read 150-cycle Illumina NextSeq 550 flow cell. In the source study's methods: Because only junctional sequences without quality scores were contained in the immunoSEQ output, filtering matching that applied to full-length reads could not be performed. To assign V/J genes and CDR3, sequences were annotated against IMGT germline references using PyIR, a Python wrapper for IgBLAST v1.9. Reads were filtered out if the reads had weak V/J assignments (E-value above 1e-6), no CDR3, stop codons, out-of-frame junctions, or ambiguous translated residues. V3J clonotypes were defined by identical inferred V gene, J gene, and CDR3 amino acid sequence. Percentage overlap between repertoires was computed as shared unique clonotypes divided by the size of the smaller repertoire. Three approaches were used to assess repertoire richness: RTK rarefaction, the Chao1 estimator, and Recon v2.1 estimates of unobserved clonotypes. Generation probabilities for all TCRbeta clonotypes obtained by the gDNA method from a few donors were computed using OLGA. The source is immuneACCESS, and TCRdb retained only in-frame sequences with V and J called. Part of the clones is not carried over; for the studies checked, unresolved V genes explain less than half of this, and the remainder is unexplained. The V and J calls and clone size are taken from that table; D and trimming were inferred from the DNA. This sample lists 950,000 to 1,300,000 clones; around 76% were detected once. Roughly 1.4% of the sample is taken by the ten largest.

The receptor's source is a man younger than 35 in good health. The sequence is built from TRBV6-1 and TRBJ1-2; the D gene is not confidently resolved. What was sequenced was memory CD4+ T cells sorted from blood. Taken with the paper, the label for cell subset or site translates to: CD45RA-negative fraction. The CDR3 protein is CASSFELGATYGYTF. The DNA sequence is as follows: TGTGCCAGCAGCTTCGAACTTGGAGCCACCTATGGCTACACCTTC.